This passage covers 23 T cell receptor beta chains from one sample sequenced in a study of cytomegalovirus exposure and HLA in healthy donors. 60 Vbeta and 13 Jbeta primers were used in PCR. Repertoires were generated with immunoSEQ multiplex PCR, while TCRdb's copy carries only in-frame clones and drops some. The sample yields under 95,000 clones, about two thirds seen once. The sample consisted of PBMCs. The receptor set was obtained from a woman in her 40s in good health and CMV-seropositive.

V is TRBV5-1 and J is TRBJ2-3; 7 bases match TRBD1. The CDR3 spans 15 residues. The V gene end was trimmed by 2 bases and the J gene end by 3 bases; junction bases not matched to a gene: 6. Germline V gene sequence: CDR1 SGHRS, CDR2 YFSETQ. Here the CDR3 DNA reads TGCGCCAGCAGCTTTACAGGGGCGATGACAGATACGCAGTATTTT. This codes for CASSFTGAMTDTQYF.

The V and J genes are TRBV14 and TRBJ2-1, with 7 bases identical to TRBD1. The CDR3 runs to 15 residues. Trimming at V came to 4 bases and at J to 4 bases, leaving 7 bases not matched to a gene. Germline values: CDR1 SGHDN, CDR2 FVKESK. CDR3: CASSRQGGQYNEQFF. DNA for the CDR3: TGTGCCAGCAGCCGACAGGGCGGACAATACAATGAGCAGTTCTTC.

The chain is built from TRBV6-1 and TRBJ1-1; weak D call: TRBD1 (6 bases). The CDR3 is 14 amino acids. In germline, CDR1 is MNHNS, CDR2 SASEGT. Between the trimmed V and J ends, which lost 1 base and 5 bases, there was a span of 11 bases. The CDR3 DNA is TGTGCCAGCAGTGAAGGCAGGGGCTGGACTGAAGCTTTCTTT. It specifies CASSEGRGWTEAFF.

The V call is TRBV6-6, the J call TRBJ2-1; 12 bases fit TRBD2. The length of the CDR3 is 13 residues. Trimming cost V 6 bases and J 6 bases; bases outside gene matches: 0. Germline V lookup: CDR1 MNHNY, CDR2 SVGAGI (reference sequence). The chain's CDR3 is CASRLAGGNEQFF. For the CDR3, the DNA is TGTGCCAGCAGACTAGCGGGGGGCAATGAGCAGTTCTTC.

This rearrangement joins TRBV5-1 to TRBJ2-3; TRBD2 is a possible D gene (5 bases). The CDR3 consists of 14 residues. Trimming left V 10 bases short and J 8 bases short, with 23 bases between. Germline V gives CDR1 SGHRS, CDR2 YFSETQ. CDR3 in amino acids: CAHSVYEAEGTQYF. The DNA of the CDR3 is TGCGCCCACAGCGTGTATGAGGCCGAGGGTACGCAGTATTTT.

This CDR3 is CASSSRDRGLYGYTF. DNA for the CDR3: TGTGCCAGCAGCTCGCGGGACAGGGGGTTATATGGCTACACCTTC. The chain uses TRBV7-8 and TRBJ1-2; 11 bases fit TRBD1. Unmatched junction bases numbered 6, after V lost 4 bases and J lost 5 bases. Germline-derived CDR1 and CDR2 are SGHVS and FQNEAQ. The CDR3 length is 15 residues.

The chain links TRBV12-5 to TRBJ2-3; 8 bases match TRBD2. CDR1 LGHNT and CDR2 FRNRAP come from the germline V gene. Germline trimming cut 8 bases from V and 3 bases from J; bases unmatched to any gene: 4. The CDR3 runs 13 residues. This CDR3 reads CASIGTSTDTQYF. For the CDR3, the DNA is TGTGCTAGTATCGGGACTAGTACAGATACGCAGTATTTT.

This clone was picked up one time. The chain uses TRBV21-1 and TRBJ2-7; no check of the table's D call, TRBD2, against the DNA was made. TRBV21-1 is tagged as a pseudogene. This CDR3 has 13 residues. In DNA, the CDR3 is TGTGCCAGCAGCACCAGACTTTTGGGTGAGCAGTACTTC. Its translation is CASSTRLLGEQYF.

The chain combines TRBV19 with TRBJ2-1, with 14 bases matching TRBD2. The V gene end was trimmed by 6 bases and the J gene end by 6 bases; junction bases not matched to a gene: 7. The CDR3 totals 16 residues. Germline CDR1 LNHDA, CDR2 SQIVND (reference sequence). The CDR3 here is CASSRTSGGPINEQFF. The DNA for the CDR3 is TGTGCCAGTAGCCGGACTAGCGGGGGGCCCATCAATGAGCAGTTCTTC.

This chain uses TRBV6-5 with TRBJ1-1; D not certain. This CDR3 is 12 amino acids long. Germline values: CDR1 MNHEY, CDR2 SVGAGI. Trimming stripped 6 bases from V and 1 base from J, with 6 bases between. CDR3 nucleotide sequence: TGTGCCAGCAGGAAGAGGAACACTGAAGCTTTCTTT. Its translation: CASRKRNTEAFF.

The gene calls are TRBV27 and TRBJ1-1, with TRBD1 as a possible D gene (5 bases). With 5 bases removed from V and 1 base from J, the gap between germline ends came to 14 bases. This CDR3 is 15 amino acids long. The germline CDR1 and CDR2 sequences are MNHEY and SMNVEV (reference sequence). The CDR3 spells CASSIREPGNTEAFF. CDR3 DNA: TGTGCCAGCAGTATCAGGGAACCGGGGAACACTGAAGCTTTCTTT.

In this sample, this clone turned up a few times. V is TRBV5-1 and J is TRBJ1-1; 7 nucleotides agree with TRBD1. Trimming at V came to 4 bases and at J to 3 bases, leaving 6 bases not matched to a gene. Germline CDR1 SGHRS, CDR2 YFSETQ. The CDR3 is 14 amino acids. The CDR3 sequence is CASSQQTGYTEAFF. The CDR3 coding sequence is TGCGCCAGCAGCCAACAGACAGGGTACACTGAAGCTTTCTTT.

The chain joins TRBV6-6 to TRBJ1-6, with D possibly matching TRBD1 (5 bases). The germline CDR1 and CDR2 sequences are MNHNY and SVGAGI (reference sequence). This CDR3 contains 16 residues. Between the trimmed V and J ends, which lost 6 bases and 5 bases, there was a span of 17 bases. The CDR3 DNA follows: TGTGCCAGCAGCCTACAGGAACGACCAAATAATTCACCCCTCCACTTT. Amino acids: CASSLQERPNNSPLHF.

J is TRBJ2-7 and V is TRBV6-9, with 10 positions matching TRBD2. J lost 2 bases, V lost 4 bases, and 5 bases had no gene match. This CDR3 comprises 15 residues. Germline V gives CDR1 MNHGY, CDR2 SVAAGI. In nucleotides, the CDR3 is TGTGCCAGCAGTTTCAGCGGGGGGGATCCCTACGAGCAGTACTTC. Translated, it gives CASSFSGGDPYEQYF.

This chain connects TRBV2 to TRBJ1-1; perhaps TRBD1 as D (5 bases). V lost 3 bases to trimming and J lost 1 base, with 9 bases between them. Per the germline V gene, CDR1 is SNHLY and CDR2 is FYNNEI. The CDR3 is 14 residues long. DNA for the CDR3: TGTGCCAGCAGTGAGTACAGGCGGAACACTGAAGCTTTCTTT. Translated: CASSEYRRNTEAFF.

CDR3 nucleotides: TGTGCCAGCAGCTTTGACGGACCCGGGACTAGCTTCAGGGGTGAGCAGTTCTTC. Translated: CASSFDGPGTSFRGEQFF. V is TRBV11-2 and J is TRBJ2-1, with 9 bases identical to TRBD2. Germline CDR1 is SGHAT and CDR2 is FQNNGV. CDR3 length equals 18 residues. V was pared by 3 bases and J by 9 bases, with 18 bases of the junction left unmatched.

This chain connects TRBV7-3 to TRBJ2-2, with a weak D call TRBD2 (7 bases). From germline, CDR1 is SGHTA and CDR2 FQGTGA. This CDR3 contains 17 residues. Trimming shortened V by 0 bases and J by 6 bases, and 17 bases separated the two germline ends. The DNA for the CDR3 is TGTGCCAGCAGCTTAACGACGGGGGGCGCCGGGGCCGGGGAGCTGTTTTTT. This encodes CASSLTTGGAGAGELFF.

The chain has TRBV9 and TRBJ2-1, with a weak D call TRBD1 (6 bases). Germline V lookup: CDR1 SGDLS, CDR2 YYNGEE. The germline V and J ends were trimmed by 4 bases and 7 bases, with 15 bases remaining between them. The CDR3 is 14 residues long. The chain's CDR3 is CASSPTGHANEQFF. In DNA, the CDR3 is TGTGCCAGCAGCCCTACGGGACACGCTAATGAGCAGTTCTTC.

The chain uses TRBV7-3 and TRBJ1-1, with a possible D match to TRBD1 (6 bases). Per the germline V gene, CDR1 is SGHTA and CDR2 is FQGTGA. The germline V and J ends were trimmed by 6 bases and 1 base, with 9 bases remaining between them. The CDR3 runs 13 residues. CDR3 residues: CASRLTGNTEAFF. In DNA, the CDR3 is TGTGCCAGCAGACTGACAGGGAACACTGAAGCTTTCTTT.

CDR3 region: CASSRNPQSSTDTQYF. Written as DNA, the CDR3 is TGCGCTTCCAGCAGGAACCCCCAGAGTAGCACAGATACGCAGTATTTT. The chain has TRBV5-1 and TRBJ2-3, with unresolved D. CDR1 is SGHRS and CDR2 is YFSETQ in the germline V gene. This CDR3 contains 16 residues.

The CDR3 sequence: CASSMVDLGYTF. As DNA, the CDR3 is TGTGCCAGTAGTATGGTAGATTTAGGCTACACCTTC. V gene TRBV19 combines with J gene TRBJ1-2; D ambiguous. This CDR3 has 12 amino acids. Trimming shortened V by 3 bases and J by 8 bases, and 10 bases separated the two germline ends. The germline gives CDR1 LNHDA, CDR2 SQIVND (reference sequence). The entire variable domain, with the rest obtained from reference TRBV19 and TRBJ1-2, is as follows: DGGITQSPKYLFRKEGQNVTLSCEQNLNHDAMYWYRQDPGQGLRLIYYSQIVNDFQKGDIAEGYSVSREKKESFPLTVTSAQKNPTAFYLCASSMVDLGYTFGSGTRLTVV.

This clone was seen only once. This chain uses TRBV6-5 with TRBJ1-3; D not resolved. CDR1 is MNHEY, CDR2 SVGAGI, per germline. This CDR3 is 14 amino acids long. The V end lost 6 bases, the J end lost 0 bases, and 9 bases lay between the germline ends. As DNA, the CDR3 is TGTGCCAGCAGGGAGCCTAACTCTGGAAACACCATATATTTT. Translation gives CASREPNSGNTIYF.

The rearrangement links TRBV27 to TRBJ2-1; a possible D gene is TRBD2 (6 bases). CDR3 length: 14 amino acids. Germline V lookup: CDR1 MNHEY, CDR2 SMNVEV (reference sequence). Trimming removed 5 bases from V and 8 bases from J, with 16 bases in between. This chain's CDR3 is CASSLAIDTHEQFF. Written as DNA, the CDR3 is TGTGCCAGCAGTCTAGCGATTGATACCCATGAGCAGTTCTTC.